This T cell receptor beta chain derives from a study of T cell responses to AZD1222 COVID-19 vaccine. Study-level results: Once two AZD1222 doses were given, Spike-specific TCR breadth and depth went up.

As to this clone: Its target is unknown.

Sequenced by immunoSEQ multiplex PCR; TCRdb stores in-frame clones only, minus some. The data contain about 96,000 clones, 90% of them singletons. Trimming cost V 4 bases and J 3 bases; bases outside gene matches: 9. The CDR3 totals 15 residues. Germline CDR1 MNHEY, CDR2 SVGAGI. The sample here was peripheral blood, taken on day 0 of AZD1222 vaccination. The TCR comes from an adult in good health. The genes are TRBV6-5 and TRBJ2-7, with TRBD2 matching 7 bases. The CDR3 reads CASSLGATSYYEQYF. The CDR3 DNA reads as TGTGCCAGCAGTTTGGGCGCGACTAGCTACTACGAGCAGTACTTC.